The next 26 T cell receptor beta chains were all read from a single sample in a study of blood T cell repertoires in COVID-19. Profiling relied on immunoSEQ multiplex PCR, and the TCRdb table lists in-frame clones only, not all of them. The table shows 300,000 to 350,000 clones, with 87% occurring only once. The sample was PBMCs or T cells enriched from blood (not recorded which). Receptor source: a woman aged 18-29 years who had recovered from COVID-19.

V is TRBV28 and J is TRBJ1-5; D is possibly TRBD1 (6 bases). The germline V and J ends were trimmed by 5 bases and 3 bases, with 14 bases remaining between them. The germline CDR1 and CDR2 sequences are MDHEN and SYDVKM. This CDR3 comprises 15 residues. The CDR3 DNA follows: TGTGCCAGCAGTACAGGTGGGGACAACAATCAGCCCCAGCATTTT. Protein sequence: CASSTGGDNNQPQHF.

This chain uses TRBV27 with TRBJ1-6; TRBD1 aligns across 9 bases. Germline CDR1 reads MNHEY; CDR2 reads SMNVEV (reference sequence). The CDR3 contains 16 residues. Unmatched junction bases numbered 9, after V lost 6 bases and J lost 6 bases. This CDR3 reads CASSRLRDRANSPLHF. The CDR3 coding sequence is TGTGCCAGCAGCCGCCTACGGGACAGGGCTAATTCACCCCTCCACTTT.

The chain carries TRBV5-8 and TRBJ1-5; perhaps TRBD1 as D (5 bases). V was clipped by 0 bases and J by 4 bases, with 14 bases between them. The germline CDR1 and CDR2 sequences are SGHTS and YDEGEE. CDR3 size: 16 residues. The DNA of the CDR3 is TGTGCCAGCAGCTTGGTTGGCCAGGGATGGAATCAGCCCCAGCATTTT. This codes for CASSLVGQGWNQPQHF.

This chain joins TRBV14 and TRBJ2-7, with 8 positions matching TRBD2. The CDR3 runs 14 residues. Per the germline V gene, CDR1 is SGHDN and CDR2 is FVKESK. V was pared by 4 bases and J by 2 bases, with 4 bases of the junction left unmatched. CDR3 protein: CASSRGLDAYEQYF. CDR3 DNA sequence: TGTGCCAGCAGCCGGGGACTAGATGCCTACGAGCAGTACTTC. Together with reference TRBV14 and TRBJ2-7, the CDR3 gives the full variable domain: EAGVTQFPSHSVIEKGQTVTLRCDPISGHDNLYWYRRVMGKEIKFLLHFVKESKQDESGMPNNRFLAERTGGTYSTLKVQPAELEDSGVYFCASSRGLDAYEQYFGPGTRLTVT.

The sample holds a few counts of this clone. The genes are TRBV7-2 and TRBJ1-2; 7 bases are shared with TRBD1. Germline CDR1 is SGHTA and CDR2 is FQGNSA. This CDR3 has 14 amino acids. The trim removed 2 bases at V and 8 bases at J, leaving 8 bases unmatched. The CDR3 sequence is CASSLRRGLVGYTF. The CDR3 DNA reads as TGTGCCAGCAGCTTAAGGAGGGGGCTAGTCGGCTACACCTTC.

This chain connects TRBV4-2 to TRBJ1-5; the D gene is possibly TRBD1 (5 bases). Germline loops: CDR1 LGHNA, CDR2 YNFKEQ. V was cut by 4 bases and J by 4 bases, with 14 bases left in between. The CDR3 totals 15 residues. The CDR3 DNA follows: TGTGCCAGCAGCCGGACCGGGGGGTTGAATCAGCCCCAGCATTTT. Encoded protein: CASSRTGGLNQPQHF.

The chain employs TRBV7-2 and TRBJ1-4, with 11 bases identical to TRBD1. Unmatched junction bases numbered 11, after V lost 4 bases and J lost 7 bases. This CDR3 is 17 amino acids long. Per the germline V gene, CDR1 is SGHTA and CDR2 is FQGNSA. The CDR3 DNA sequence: TGTGCCAGCAGCTCCCCTCGGACAGGGGGCGTGGGTGAAAAACTGTTTTTT. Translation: CASSSPRTGGVGEKLFF.

The DNA of the CDR3 is TGTGCCAGCAGTTCTAAGGGGCGTAAACAGCCCCAGCATTTT. Its protein is CASSSKGRKQPQHF. The chain recombines TRBV27 with TRBJ1-5, with a possible D match to TRBD1 (5 bases). The V gene lost 4 bases and the J gene lost 7 bases, with 14 bases spanning the gap. Germline V lookup: CDR1 MNHEY, CDR2 SMNVEV (reference sequence). The CDR3 is made up of 14 amino acids.

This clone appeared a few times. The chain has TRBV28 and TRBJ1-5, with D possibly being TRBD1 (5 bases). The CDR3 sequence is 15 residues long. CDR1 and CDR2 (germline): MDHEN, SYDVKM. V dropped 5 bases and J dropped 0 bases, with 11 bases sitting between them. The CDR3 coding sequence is TGTGCCAGCAGTCCCGGGGGGGATAGCAATCAGCCCCAGCATTTT. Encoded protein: CASSPGGDSNQPQHF. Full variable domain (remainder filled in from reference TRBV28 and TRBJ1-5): DVKVTQSSRYLVKRTGEKVFLECVQDMDHENMFWYRQDPGLGLRLIYFSYDVKMKEKGDIPEGYSVSREKKERFSLILESASTNQTSMYLCASSPGGDSNQPQHFGDGTRLSIL.

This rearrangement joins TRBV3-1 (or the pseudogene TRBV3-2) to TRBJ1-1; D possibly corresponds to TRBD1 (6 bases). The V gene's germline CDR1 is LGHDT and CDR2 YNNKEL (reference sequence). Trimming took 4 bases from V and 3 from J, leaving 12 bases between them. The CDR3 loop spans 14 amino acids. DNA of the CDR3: TGTGCCAGCAGCCCCAGGGGAGTGGACACTGAAGCTTTCTTT. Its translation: CASSPRGVDTEAFF.

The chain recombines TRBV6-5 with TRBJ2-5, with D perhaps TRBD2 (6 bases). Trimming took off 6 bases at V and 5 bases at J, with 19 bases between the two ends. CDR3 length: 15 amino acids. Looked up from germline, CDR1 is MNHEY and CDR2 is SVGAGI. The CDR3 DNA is TGTGCCAGCAGGTTACTAGCCGGGGGAGGCGAGACCCAGTACTTC. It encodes CASRLLAGGGETQYF.

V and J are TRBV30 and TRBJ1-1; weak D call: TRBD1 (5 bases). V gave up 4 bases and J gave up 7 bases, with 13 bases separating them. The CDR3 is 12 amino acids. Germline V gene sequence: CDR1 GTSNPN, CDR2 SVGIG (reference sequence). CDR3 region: CAWMRGESEAFF. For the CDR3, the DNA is TGTGCCTGGATGCGGGGGGAAAGTGAAGCTTTCTTT.

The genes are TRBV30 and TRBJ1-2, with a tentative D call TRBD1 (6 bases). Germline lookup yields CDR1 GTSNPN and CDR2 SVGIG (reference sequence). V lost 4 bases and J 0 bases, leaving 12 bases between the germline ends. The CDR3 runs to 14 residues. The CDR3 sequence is CAWNDRSANYGYTF. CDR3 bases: TGTGCCTGGAATGACAGGTCCGCTAACTATGGCTACACCTTC. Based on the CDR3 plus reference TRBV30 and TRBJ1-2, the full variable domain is SQTIHQWPATLVQPVGSPLSLECTVEGTSNPNLYWYRQAAGRGLQLLFYSVGIGQISSEVPQNLSASRPQDRQFILSSKKLLLSDSGFYLCAWNDRSANYGYTFGSGTRLTVV.

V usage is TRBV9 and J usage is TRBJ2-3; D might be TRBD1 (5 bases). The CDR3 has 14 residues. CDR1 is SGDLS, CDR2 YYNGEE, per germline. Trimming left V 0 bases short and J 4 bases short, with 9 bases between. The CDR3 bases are TGTGCCAGCAGCGTAGAGTTGGGGCCAGATACGCAGTATTTT. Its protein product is CASSVELGPDTQYF.

CDR3 bases: TGTGCCAGCTCGGCAGGGAGGGCGTCGGAGCAGTTCTTC. Its translation: CASSAGRASEQFF. The chain combines TRBV2 with TRBJ2-1, with 7 bases identical to TRBD2. The CDR3 is made up of 13 amino acids. J lost 10 bases, V lost 8 bases, and 11 bases had no gene match. Germline V gene data show CDR1 as SNHLY and CDR2 as FYNNEI.

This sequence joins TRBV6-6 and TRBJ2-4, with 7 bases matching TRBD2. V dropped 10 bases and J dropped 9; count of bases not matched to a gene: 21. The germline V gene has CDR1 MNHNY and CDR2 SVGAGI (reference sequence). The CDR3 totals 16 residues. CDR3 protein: CATVGGWVGGLSIQYF. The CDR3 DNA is TGTGCCACGGTCGGGGGGTGGGTTGGTGGGTTAAGCATTCAGTACTTC.

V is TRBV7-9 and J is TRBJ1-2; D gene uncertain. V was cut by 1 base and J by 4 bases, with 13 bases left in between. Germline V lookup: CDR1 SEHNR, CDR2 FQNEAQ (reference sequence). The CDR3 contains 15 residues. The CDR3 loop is CASSLDREAAYGYTF. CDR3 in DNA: TGTGCCAGCAGCTTAGATCGCGAGGCCGCCTATGGCTACACCTTC.

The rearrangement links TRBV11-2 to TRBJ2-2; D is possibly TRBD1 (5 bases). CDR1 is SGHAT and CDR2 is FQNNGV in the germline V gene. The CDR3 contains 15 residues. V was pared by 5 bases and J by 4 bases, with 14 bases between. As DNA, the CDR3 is TGTGCCAGCAGCCGAGACAGACCTTCCACCGGGGAGCTGTTTTTT. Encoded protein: CASSRDRPSTGELFF. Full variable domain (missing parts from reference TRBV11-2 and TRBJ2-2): EAGVAQSPRYKIIEKRQSVAFWCNPISGHATLYWYQQILGQGPKLLIQFQNNGVVDDSQLPKDRFSAERLKGVDSTLKIQPAKLEDSAVYLCASSRDRPSTGELFFGEGSRLTVL.

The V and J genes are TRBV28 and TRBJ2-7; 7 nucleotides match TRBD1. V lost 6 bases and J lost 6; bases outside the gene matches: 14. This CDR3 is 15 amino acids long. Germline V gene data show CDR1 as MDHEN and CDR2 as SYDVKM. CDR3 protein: CASRRDRASAGEQYF. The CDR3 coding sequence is TGTGCCAGCAGAAGAGACAGGGCCTCCGCGGGCGAGCAGTACTTC.

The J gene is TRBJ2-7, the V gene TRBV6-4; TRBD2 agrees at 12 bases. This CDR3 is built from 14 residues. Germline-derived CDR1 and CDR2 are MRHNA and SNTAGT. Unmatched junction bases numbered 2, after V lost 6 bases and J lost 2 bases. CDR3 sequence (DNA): TGTGCCAGCAGCCGGACTAGCGGGGCCTACGAGCAGTACTTC. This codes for CASSRTSGAYEQYF.

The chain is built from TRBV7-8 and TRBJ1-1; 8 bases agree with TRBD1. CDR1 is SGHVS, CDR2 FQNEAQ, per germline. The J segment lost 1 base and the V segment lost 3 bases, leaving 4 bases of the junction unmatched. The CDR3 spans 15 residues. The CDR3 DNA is TGTGCCAGCAGCTTGGAGGGACAGGCGAACACTGAAGCTTTCTTT. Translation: CASSLEGQANTEAFF.

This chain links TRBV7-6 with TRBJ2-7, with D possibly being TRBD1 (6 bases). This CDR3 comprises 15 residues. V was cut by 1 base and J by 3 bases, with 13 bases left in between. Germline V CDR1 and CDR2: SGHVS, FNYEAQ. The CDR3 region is CASSLGHGQSYEQYF. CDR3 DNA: TGTGCCAGCAGCTTAGGACACGGACAGAGCTACGAGCAGTACTTC.

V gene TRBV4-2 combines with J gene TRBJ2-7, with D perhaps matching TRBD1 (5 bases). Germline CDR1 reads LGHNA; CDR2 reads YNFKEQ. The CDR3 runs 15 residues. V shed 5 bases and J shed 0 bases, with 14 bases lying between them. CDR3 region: CASSRTIPSSYEQYF. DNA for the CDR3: TGTGCCAGCAGCAGGACAATTCCGAGCTCCTACGAGCAGTACTTC.

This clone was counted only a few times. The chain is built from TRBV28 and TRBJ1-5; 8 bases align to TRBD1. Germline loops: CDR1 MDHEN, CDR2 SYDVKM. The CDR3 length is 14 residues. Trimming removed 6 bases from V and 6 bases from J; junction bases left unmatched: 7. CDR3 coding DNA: TGTGCCAGCAGCTTGGGACAGGCAATTCAGCCCCAGCATTTT. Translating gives CASSLGQAIQPQHF.

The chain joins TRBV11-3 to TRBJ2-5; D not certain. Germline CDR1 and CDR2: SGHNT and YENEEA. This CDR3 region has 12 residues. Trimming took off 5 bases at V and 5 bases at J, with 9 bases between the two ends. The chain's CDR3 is CASSHDGETQYF. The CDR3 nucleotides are TGTGCCAGCAGCCACGACGGGGAGACCCAGTACTTC.

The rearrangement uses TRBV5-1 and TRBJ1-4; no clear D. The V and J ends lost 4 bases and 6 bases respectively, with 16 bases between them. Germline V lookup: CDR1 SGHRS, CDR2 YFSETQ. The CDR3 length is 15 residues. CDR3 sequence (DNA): TGCGCCAGCAGCCAGAACATTGGCCTCTATGAAAAACTGTTTTTT. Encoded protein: CASSQNIGLYEKLFF.